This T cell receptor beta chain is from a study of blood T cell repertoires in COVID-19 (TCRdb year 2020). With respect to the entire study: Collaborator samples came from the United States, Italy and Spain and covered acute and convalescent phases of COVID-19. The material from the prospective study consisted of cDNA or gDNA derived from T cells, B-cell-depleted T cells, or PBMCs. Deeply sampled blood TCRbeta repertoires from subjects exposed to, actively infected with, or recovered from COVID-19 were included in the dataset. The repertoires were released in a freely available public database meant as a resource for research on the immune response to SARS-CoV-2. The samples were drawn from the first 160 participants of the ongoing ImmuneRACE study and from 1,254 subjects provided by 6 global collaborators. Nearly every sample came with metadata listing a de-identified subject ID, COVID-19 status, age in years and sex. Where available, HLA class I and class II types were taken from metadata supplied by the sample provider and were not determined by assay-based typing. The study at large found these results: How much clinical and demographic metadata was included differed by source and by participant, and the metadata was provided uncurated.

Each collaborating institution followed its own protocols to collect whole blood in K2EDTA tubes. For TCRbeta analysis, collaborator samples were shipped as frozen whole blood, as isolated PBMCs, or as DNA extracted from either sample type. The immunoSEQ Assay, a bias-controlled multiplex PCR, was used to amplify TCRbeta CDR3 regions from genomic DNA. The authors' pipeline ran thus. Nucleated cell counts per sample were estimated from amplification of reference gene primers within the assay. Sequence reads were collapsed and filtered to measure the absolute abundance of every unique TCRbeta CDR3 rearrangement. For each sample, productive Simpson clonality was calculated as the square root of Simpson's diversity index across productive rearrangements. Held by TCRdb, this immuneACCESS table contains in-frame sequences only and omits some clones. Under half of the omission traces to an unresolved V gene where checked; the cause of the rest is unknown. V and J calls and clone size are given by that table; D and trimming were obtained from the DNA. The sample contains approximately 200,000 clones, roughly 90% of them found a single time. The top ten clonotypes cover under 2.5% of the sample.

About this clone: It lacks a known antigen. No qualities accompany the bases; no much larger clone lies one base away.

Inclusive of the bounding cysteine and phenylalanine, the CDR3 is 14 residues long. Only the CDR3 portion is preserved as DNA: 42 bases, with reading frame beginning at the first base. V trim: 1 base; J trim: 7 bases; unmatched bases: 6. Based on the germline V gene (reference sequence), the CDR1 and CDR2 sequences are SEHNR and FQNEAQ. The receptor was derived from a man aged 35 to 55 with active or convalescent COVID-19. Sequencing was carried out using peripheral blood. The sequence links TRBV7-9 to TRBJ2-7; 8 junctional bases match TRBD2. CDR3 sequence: CASSLGTSWGEQYF. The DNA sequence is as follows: TGTGCCAGCAGCTTAGGGACTAGCTGGGGTGAGCAGTACTTC.